What follows are 19 T cell receptor beta chains derived from one specimen sequenced in a study of CD8 T cells in ankylosing spondylitis. TCRdb independently ran MiXCR on the 5' RACE reads; one entry per CDR3 protein. The table has 250,000 to 350,000 distinct CDR3 sequences, over 15% seen once; the top ten hold 7.8%. The sequenced material came from blood, either unsorted or a sorted T cell fraction (not recorded which). Source of these receptors: a male donor with ankylosing spondylitis or in good health (not recorded which).

The rearrangement joins TRBV5-1 to TRBJ2-5, with a possible D match to TRBD1 (5 bases). V shed 4 bases and J shed 2 bases, with 9 bases lying between them. The germline V gene has CDR1 SGHRS and CDR2 YFSETQ. This CDR3 region has 13 residues. This CDR3 reads CASSPTVQETQYF. The CDR3, as DNA: TGCGCCAGCAGCCCGACAGTTCAAGAGACCCAGTACTTC.

A few counts support this clonotype. The chain is built from TRBV5-6 and TRBJ1-1; possibly TRBD1 for D (6 bases). The CDR3 totals 15 residues. Trimming removed 0 bases from V and 1 base from J, with 10 bases in between. Per the germline V gene, CDR1 is SGHDT and CDR2 is YYEEEE. The CDR3 loop reads CASSLGGQWNTEAFF. The CDR3 region has the DNA TGTGCCAGCAGCTTGGGTGGACAGTGGAACACTGAAGCTTTCTTT.

On this clonotype itself: This may stem from a read error, because a much larger clone lies one nucleotide away. J is TRBJ2-3 and V is TRBV29-1; tentatively, D is TRBD1 or TRBD2 (5 bases each). Trimming cost V 7 bases and J 4 bases, with 6 bases left between them. The germline CDR1 and CDR2 sequences are SQVTM and ANQGSEA. The CDR3 is made up of 10 amino acids. CDR3 nucleotides: TGCAGCGGGGGGTCAGATACGCAGTATTTT. Translating it yields CSGGSDTQYF.

The chain is built from TRBV5-1 and TRBJ1-4, with D perhaps TRBD1 (5 bases). CDR3 length equals 13 residues. V was trimmed by 5 bases and J by 8 bases, leaving 13 bases between them. Germline V gene lookup returns CDR1 SGHRS and CDR2 YFSETQ. CDR3 sequence: CASRSDIVEKLFF. CDR3 coding DNA: TGCGCCAGCAGATCGGACATCGTCGAAAAACTGTTTTTT.

This clonotype was observed a handful of times. The V call is TRBV5-1, the J call TRBJ1-2; no firm D call. The CDR3 spans 15 residues. V was shortened by 0 bases and J by 6 bases, with 15 bases between the two germline ends. The germline CDR1 and CDR2 sequences are SGHRS and YFSETQ. DNA for the CDR3: TGCGCCAGCAGCTTGGAGCAATTCGGCAGCCATGGCTACACCTTC. This codes for CASSLEQFGSHGYTF.

This clonotype was found a few times. This chain links TRBV6-5 with TRBJ2-5; weak D call: TRBD2 (7 bases). Germline assignment: CDR1 MNHEY and CDR2 SVGAGI. The CDR3 extends over 16 amino acids. V lost 2 bases to trimming and J lost 2 bases, with 15 bases between them. CDR3 sequence: CASSYQAGAGQETQYF. In DNA, the CDR3 is TGTGCCAGCAGTTACCAGGCGGGGGCAGGTCAAGAGACCCAGTACTTC.

This clonotype was seen at least ten times. The chain combines TRBV12-3 or TRBV12-4 with TRBJ2-3, with D hard to call. The germline V and J ends were trimmed by 6 bases and 1 base, with 5 bases remaining between them. The length of the CDR3 is 12 residues. Written as DNA, the CDR3 is TGTGCCAGCAGCCCCGGCACAGATACGCAGTATTTT. Its translation is CASSPGTDTQYF.

This clonotype appeared a few times. J is TRBJ2-2 and V is TRBV7-6; TRBD1 matches 8 bases. CDR3 size: 16 residues. Trimming took 5 bases from V and 4 from J; bases not matched to a gene: 9. Germline V CDR1 and CDR2: SGHVS, FNYEAQ. The CDR3 loop reads CASSPQGAIVTGELFF. CDR3 bases: TGTGCCAGCAGCCCTCAGGGGGCGATTGTCACCGGGGAGCTGTTTTTT.

This clonotype occurred many times. The chain carries TRBV4-2 and TRBJ2-3, with a tentative D call TRBD1 (6 bases). This CDR3 region has 12 residues. V lost 4 bases and J 7 bases, leaving 9 bases between the germline ends. The germline V gene has CDR1 LGHNA and CDR2 YNFKEQ. This CDR3 reads CASSPTGYTQYF. The CDR3 DNA is TGTGCCAGCAGCCCGACAGGTTATACGCAGTATTTT.

Ten or more counts support this clonotype. The chain recombines TRBV24-1 with TRBJ2-3; D may be TRBD1 (6 bases). This CDR3 comprises 15 residues. V dropped 2 bases and J dropped 2 bases, with 10 bases sitting between them. Germline lookup yields CDR1 KGHDR and CDR2 SFDVKD. The CDR3 region has the DNA TGTGCCACCAGTGATTCCGGGACAATCACAGATACGCAGTATTTT. It translates to CATSDSGTITDTQYF.

This clonotype was picked up a small number of times. The chain links TRBV12-3 or TRBV12-4 to TRBJ1-2; D is ambiguous. This CDR3 has 11 residues. Trimming took off 5 bases at V and 9 bases at J, with 10 bases between the two ends. The DNA for the CDR3 is TGTGCCAGCAGTCCGGGATCTAGCTACACCTTC. This translates into CASSPGSSYTF.

This clonotype was seen more than once but under ten times. The CDR3 bases are TGTGCCAGCCAAATCCGGCGGGGGCCCTACAATGAGCAGTTCTTC. Translation: CASQIRRGPYNEQFF. This chain joins TRBV27 and TRBJ2-1; D is perhaps TRBD2 (7 bases). V lost 8 bases and J lost 2, with 16 bases in between. This CDR3 comprises 15 residues. The V gene's germline CDR1 is MNHEY and CDR2 SMNVEV (reference sequence).

CDR3 in DNA: TGTGCCAGCAGTTTAGCGTCCTCCGGGACTTCACCCCTCCACTTT. Translating gives CASSLASSGTSPLHF. J is TRBJ1-6 and V is TRBV12-3 or TRBV12-4; D may be TRBD1 (5 bases). This CDR3 is 15 amino acids long. V was pared by 0 bases and J by 9 bases, with 12 bases between.

The rearrangement links TRBV18 to TRBJ2-1; 7 bases line up with TRBD2. The germline gives CDR1 KGHSH, CDR2 LQKENI. The junction had 2 bases not matched to a gene; V was cut back by 0 bases and J by 0 bases. The CDR3 covers 16 residues. CDR3 nucleotides: TGTGCCAGCTCACCACCGCTAGCGGACTCCTACAATGAGCAGTTCTTC. It codes for CASSPPLADSYNEQFF.

This sequence joins TRBV20-1 and TRBJ1-1, with a possible D match to TRBD1 (5 bases). The V and J ends lost 4 bases and 4 bases respectively, with 16 bases between them. This CDR3 has 14 amino acids. The V gene's germline CDR1 is DFQATT and CDR2 SNEGSKA (reference sequence). The CDR3 spells CSATTPAGATEAFF. The CDR3 nucleotides are TGCAGTGCTACAACGCCGGCCGGGGCCACTGAAGCTTTCTTT.

This clonotype was seen a handful of times. The CDR3 protein is CASSLSLDKRQYV. In DNA form, the CDR3 reads TGTGCCAGCAGTTTATCCCTGGACAAAAGGCAGTACGTC. The genes are TRBV12-3 or TRBV12-4 and TRBJ2-7, with D perhaps matching TRBD1 (5 bases). Trimming shortened V by 2 bases and J by 9 bases, and 14 bases separated the two germline ends. The CDR3 is 13 amino acids.

This sequence joins TRBV3-1 and TRBJ2-2, with 8 positions matching TRBD1. This CDR3 comprises 16 residues. The trim removed 1 base at V and 6 bases at J, leaving 7 bases unmatched. Germline CDR1 is LGHDT and CDR2 is YNNKEL (reference sequence). The CDR3 region is CASSQVRTGLAGELFF. CDR3 DNA: TGTGCCAGCAGCCAAGTCCGGACAGGGTTGGCCGGGGAGCTGTTTTTT.

The gene calls are TRBV11-1 and TRBJ2-3, with D perhaps being TRBD1 or TRBD2 (5 bases each). V lost 6 bases to trimming and J lost 2 bases, with 15 bases between them. This CDR3 region has 15 residues. CDR1 SGHAT and CDR2 FQDESV come from the germline V gene (reference sequence). CDR3 DNA: TGTGCCAGCAGTCGGGGACGGTCTGACACAGATACGCAGTATTTT. It encodes CASSRGRSDTDTQYF.

This clonotype was seen repeatedly, ten times or more. This chain joins TRBV20-1 and TRBJ1-1; 7 nucleotides line up with TRBD1. V was pared by 0 bases and J by 1 base, with 14 bases of the junction left unmatched. The length of the CDR3 is 18 residues. Germline CDR1 is DFQATT and CDR2 is SNEGSKA (reference sequence). The DNA for the CDR3 is TGCAGTGCTAGAGATTTCGCAAACAGGGGAGTGCCGAACACTGAAGCTTTCTTT. Amino acids: CSARDFANRGVPNTEAFF.